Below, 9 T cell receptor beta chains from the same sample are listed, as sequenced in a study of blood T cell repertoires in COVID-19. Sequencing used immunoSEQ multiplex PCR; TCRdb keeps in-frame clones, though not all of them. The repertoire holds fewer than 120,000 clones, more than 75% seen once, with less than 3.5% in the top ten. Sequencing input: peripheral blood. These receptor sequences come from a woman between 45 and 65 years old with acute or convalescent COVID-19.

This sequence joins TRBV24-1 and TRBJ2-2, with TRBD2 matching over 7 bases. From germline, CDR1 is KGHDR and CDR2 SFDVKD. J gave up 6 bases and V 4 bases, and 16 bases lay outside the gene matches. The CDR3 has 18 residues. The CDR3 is CATSESGISARSAGELFF. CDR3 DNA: TGTGCCACCAGTGAAAGCGGGATAAGTGCTCGTAGCGCCGGGGAGCTGTTTTTT.

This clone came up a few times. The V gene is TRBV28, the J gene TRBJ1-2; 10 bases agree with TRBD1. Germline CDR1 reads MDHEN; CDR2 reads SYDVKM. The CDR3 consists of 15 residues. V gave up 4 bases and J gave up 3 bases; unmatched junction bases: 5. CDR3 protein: CASSSADRGDYGYTF. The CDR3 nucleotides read TGTGCCAGCAGTTCCGCGGACAGGGGGGACTATGGCTACACCTTC.

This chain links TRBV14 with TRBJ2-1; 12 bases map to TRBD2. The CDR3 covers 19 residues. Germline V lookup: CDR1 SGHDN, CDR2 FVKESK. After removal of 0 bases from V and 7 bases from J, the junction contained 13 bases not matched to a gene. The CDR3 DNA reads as TGTGCCAGCAGCCAAGATCCTCTACCGACTAGCGGGAGAGTTAATGAGCAGTTCTTC. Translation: CASSQDPLPTSGRVNEQFF. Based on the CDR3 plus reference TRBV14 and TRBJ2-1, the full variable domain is EAGVTQFPSHSVIEKGQTVTLRCDPISGHDNLYWYRRVMGKEIKFLLHFVKESKQDESGMPNNRFLAERTGGTYSTLKVQPAELEDSGVYFCASSQDPLPTSGRVNEQFFGPGTRLTVL.

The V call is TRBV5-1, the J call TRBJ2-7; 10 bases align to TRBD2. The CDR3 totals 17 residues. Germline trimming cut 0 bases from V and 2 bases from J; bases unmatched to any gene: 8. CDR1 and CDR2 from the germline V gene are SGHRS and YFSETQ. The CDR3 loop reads CASSLDYAAGGTYEQYF. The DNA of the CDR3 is TGCGCCAGCAGCTTGGATTATGCAGCGGGAGGGACCTACGAGCAGTACTTC. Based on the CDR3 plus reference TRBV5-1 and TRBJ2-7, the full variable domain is KAGVTQTPRYLIKTRGQQVTLSCSPISGHRSVSWYQQTPGQGLQFLFEYFSETQRNKGNFPGRFSGRQFSNSRSEMNVSTLELGDSALYLCASSLDYAAGGTYEQYFGPGTRLTVT.

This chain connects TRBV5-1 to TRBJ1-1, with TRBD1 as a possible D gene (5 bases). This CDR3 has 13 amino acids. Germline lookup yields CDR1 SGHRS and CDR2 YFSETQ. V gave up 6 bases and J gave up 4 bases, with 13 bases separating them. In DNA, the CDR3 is TGCGCCAGCAATAAAGGGGCTGGCACTGAAGCTTTCTTT. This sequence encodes CASNKGAGTEAFF.

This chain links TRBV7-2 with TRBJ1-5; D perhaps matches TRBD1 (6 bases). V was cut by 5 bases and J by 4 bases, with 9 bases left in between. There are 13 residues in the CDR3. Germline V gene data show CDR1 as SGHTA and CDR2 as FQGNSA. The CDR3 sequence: CASSADRNQPQHF. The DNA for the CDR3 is TGTGCCAGCAGCGCCGACAGGAATCAGCCCCAGCATTTT.

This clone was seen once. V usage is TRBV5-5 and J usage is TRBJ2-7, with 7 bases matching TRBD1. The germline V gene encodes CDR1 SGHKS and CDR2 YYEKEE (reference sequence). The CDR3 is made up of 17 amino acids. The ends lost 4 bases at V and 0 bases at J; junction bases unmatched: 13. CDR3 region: CASSRPSPGTVSYEQYF. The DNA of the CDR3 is TGTGCCAGCAGCAGACCCTCACCCGGGACAGTCTCCTACGAGCAGTACTTC.

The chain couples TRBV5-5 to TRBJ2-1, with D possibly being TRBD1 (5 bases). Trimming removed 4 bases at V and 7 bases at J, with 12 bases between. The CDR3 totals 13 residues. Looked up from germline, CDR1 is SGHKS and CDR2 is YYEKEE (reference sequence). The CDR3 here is CASSTHGANEQFF. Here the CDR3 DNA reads TGTGCCAGCAGCACGCATGGGGCAAATGAGCAGTTCTTC.

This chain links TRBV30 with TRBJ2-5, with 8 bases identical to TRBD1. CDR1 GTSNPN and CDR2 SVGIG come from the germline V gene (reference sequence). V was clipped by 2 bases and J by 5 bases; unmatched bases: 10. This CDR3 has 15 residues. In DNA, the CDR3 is TGTGCCTGGAGTTCGGACCAGGGGGCCTGGGAGACCCAGTACTTC. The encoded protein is CAWSSDQGAWETQYF.